This TCR beta chain comes out of a study of T cell repertoires in cytomegalovirus infection. Whole-study context: Through public TCR beta signatures, both CMV infection and matching HLA type were indicated.

Points from the study as a whole: Clonotypes of TCR beta that were HLA-C-restricted and CMV-specific dominated the ex vivo response.

CDR1 is SGHDT, CDR2 YYEEEE, per germline. Losses at the gene ends were 4 bases for V and 1 base for J; bases not matched to a gene: 9. The CDR3 length is 16 residues. In the case of this clonotype: Its antigen is not known.

TCRdb re-called the reads with MiXCR, one entry per CDR3 protein. Here the sample spans roughly 760,000 distinct CDR3 sequences, about a third being singletons. This chain joins TRBV5-6 and TRBJ2-3, with 7 bases fitting TRBD1. This TCR was sampled from a human donor in good health (CMV status not recorded). Some clones in this sample may be carry-over from other donors' samples. Sample: PBMCs. The CDR3 sequence is CASSIHRGLGTDTQYF. As DNA, the CDR3 is TGTGCCAGCAGCATCCACAGGGGTCTGGGCACAGATACGCAGTATTTT. The variable domain in full, completed from reference TRBV5-6 and TRBJ2-3, reads DAGVTQSPTHLIKTRGQQVTLRCSPKSGHDTVSWYQQALGQGPQFIFQYYEEEERQRGNFPDRFSGHQFPNYSSELNVNALLLGDSALYLCASSIHRGLGTDTQYFGPGTRLTVL.